The 17 T cell receptor beta chains given below trace back to one sample, sequenced in a study of blood T cell repertoires in COVID-19. Sequencing was performed with immunoSEQ multiplex PCR; in TCRdb, only in-frame clones are kept and a portion is missing. The sample lists some 290,000 clones; 81% were seen once. Sequencing was carried out using peripheral blood. The receptors were gathered from a woman aged 55-69 years with active or convalescent COVID-19.

The chain joins TRBV15 to TRBJ2-5; 7 bases fit TRBD1. There are 14 residues in the CDR3. Germline V CDR1 and CDR2: LNHNV, YYDKDF (reference sequence). V dropped 9 bases and J dropped 3; count of bases not matched to a gene: 10. In nucleotides, the CDR3 is TGTGCCACTCGAAACTCAGACAGGGAAGAGACCCAGTACTTC. The encoded protein is CATRNSDREETQYF.

Here the CDR3 DNA reads TGTGCCAGCAGCTTAGTGCAGGGAAGATACACCGGGGAGCTGTTTTTT. Its protein is CASSLVQGRYTGELFF. The rearrangement uses TRBV11-2 and TRBJ2-2; tentative D call: TRBD1 (5 bases). The germline V gene encodes CDR1 SGHAT and CDR2 FQNNGV. Trimming took off 1 base at V and 3 bases at J, with 12 bases between the two ends. The CDR3 is 16 amino acids.

This chain links TRBV7-9 with TRBJ1-3, with D possibly matching TRBD1 (6 bases). Trimming shortened V by 1 base and J by 7 bases, and 8 bases separated the two germline ends. Looked up from germline, CDR1 is SEHNR and CDR2 is FQNEAQ (reference sequence). CDR3 length: 13 residues. CDR3 bases: TGTGCCAGCAGCTTAGACAGGGCCAACACCATATATTTT. Protein sequence: CASSLDRANTIYF.

The rearrangement joins TRBV2 to TRBJ2-5; D call uncertain. The V end lost 2 bases, the J end lost 2 bases, and 3 bases lay between the germline ends. Germline V gene lookup returns CDR1 SNHLY and CDR2 FYNNEI. The CDR3 contains 12 residues. The CDR3 bases are TGTGCCAGCAGTGAACCGCAAGAGACCCAGTACTTC. Amino acids: CASSEPQETQYF.

Note on this clone: This sample also contains other DNA sequences that code for the same CDR3. This chain connects TRBV18 to TRBJ2-5; 7 nucleotides agree with TRBD1. CDR3 length: 14 amino acids. The trim removed 1 base at V and 4 bases at J, leaving 3 bases unmatched. CDR1 and CDR2 (germline): KGHSH, LQKENI. The CDR3 region is CASSPRQGRETQYF. Written as DNA, the CDR3 is TGTGCCAGCTCACCACGACAGGGAAGAGAGACCCAGTACTTC.

Details on this clone: Other DNA sequences in this specimen translate into the identical CDR3. CDR3 residues: CASSYSGQGNTEAFF. In DNA form, the CDR3 reads TGTGCCAGCAGTTACTCTGGGCAGGGTAACACTGAAGCTTTCTTT. This rearrangement joins TRBV6-2 or TRBV6-3 to TRBJ1-1, with D tentatively TRBD1 (5 bases). The ends were cut back, 0 bases at V and 2 bases at J, with 10 bases in the middle. The CDR3 contains 15 residues. The V gene's germline CDR1 is MNHEY and CDR2 SVGEGT.

This chain joins TRBV18 and TRBJ2-7; perhaps TRBD2 as D (6 bases). This CDR3 spans 13 amino acids. The germline V gene encodes CDR1 KGHSH and CDR2 LQKENI. Trimming stripped 2 bases from V and 7 bases from J, with 12 bases between. The CDR3 sequence: CASSPAGLGEQYF. The CDR3, as DNA: TGTGCCAGCTCACCAGCGGGACTGGGGGAGCAGTACTTC.

This clone was recorded a few times. The chain joins TRBV6-5 to TRBJ2-5; 8 nucleotides match TRBD2. The CDR3 covers 14 residues. V shed 8 bases and J 5 bases; nucleotides not matched to a gene: 10. CDR1 is MNHEY, CDR2 SVGAGI, per germline. The DNA for the CDR3 is TGTGCCAGCGGGAACGGGGGGGCAGGGGAGACCCAGTACTTC. This codes for CASGNGGAGETQYF.

The V call is TRBV29-1, the J call TRBJ1-1; weak D call: TRBD1 (5 bases). The germline gives CDR1 SQVTM, CDR2 ANQGSEA. The CDR3 spans 14 residues. V lost 7 bases, J lost 4 bases, and 19 bases lay in between. CDR3 DNA sequence: TGCAGCGGCAACCTAGGGGCGGCGAGCACTGAAGCTTTCTTT. Amino acid sequence: CSGNLGAASTEAFF.

This clone occurred many times. The V and J genes are TRBV2 and TRBJ2-3, with 11 nucleotides matching TRBD2. Germline-derived CDR1 and CDR2 are SNHLY and FYNNEI. V was clipped by 5 bases and J by 3 bases; unmatched bases: 7. CDR3 length: 16 amino acids. CDR3 protein: CASSFSGGAGTDTQYF. DNA of the CDR3: TGTGCCAGCAGTTTTAGCGGGGGGGCAGGAACAGATACGCAGTATTTT.

The chain has TRBV19 and TRBJ1-2, with TRBD1 matching 10 bases. Trimming at V came to 6 bases and at J to 4 bases, leaving 11 bases not matched to a gene. Germline V gene lookup returns CDR1 LNHDA and CDR2 SQIVND (reference sequence). The CDR3 loop spans 16 amino acids. The CDR3 DNA follows: TGTGCCAGTAGGTTTAGGGCGACAGGGGGCCTCTATGGCTACACCTTC. Its protein product is CASRFRATGGLYGYTF.

This clone has a single count. The chain employs TRBV7-3 and TRBJ2-6, with 7 bases that match TRBD1. CDR1 is SGHTA and CDR2 is FQGTGA in the germline V gene. This CDR3 spans 17 amino acids. V lost 2 bases to trimming and J lost 1 base; unmatched junction nucleotides: 5. DNA of the CDR3: TGTGCCAGCAGCTTACAAAGACAGGGTTCTGGGGCCAACGTCCTGACTTTC. This codes for CASSLQRQGSGANVLTF. The full variable domain, its missing parts supplied by reference TRBV7-3 and TRBJ2-6, is GAGVSQTPSNKVTEKGKYVELRCDPISGHTALYWYRQSLGQGPEFLIYFQGTGAADDSGLPNDRFFAVRPEGSVSTLKIQRTERGDSAVYLCASSLQRQGSGANVLTFGAGSRLTVL.

V usage is TRBV28 and J usage is TRBJ2-3, with D possibly TRBD2 on 5 matching bases. Trimming pared 2 bases from V and 11 bases from J, leaving 14 bases between. This CDR3 region has 13 residues. Germline V gene lookup returns CDR1 MDHEN and CDR2 SYDVKM. CDR3 in DNA: TGTGCCAGCAGTTTACGGAGGTTGGTAAAGCAGTATTTT. It codes for CASSLRRLVKQYF.

This clone came up many times. The rearrangement uses TRBV7-2 and TRBJ1-6, with D unresolved. Trimming left V 1 base short and J 7 bases short, with 11 bases between. The CDR3 is 15 amino acids. Germline CDR1 is SGHTA and CDR2 is FQGNSA. The CDR3 region is CASSLEAGYNSPLHF. CDR3 DNA: TGTGCCAGCAGCTTAGAGGCGGGGTACAATTCACCCCTCCACTTT.

This clone has a count of ten or more. The V and J genes are TRBV9 and TRBJ2-1; the match to TRBD1 covers 9 bases. The CDR3 spans 16 residues. V trimming: 3 bases; J trimming: 0 bases; junction bases outside the gene matches: 4. Germline V gene data show CDR1 as SGDLS and CDR2 as YYNGEE. CDR3 protein: CASSETGGSSYNEQFF. The CDR3 bases are TGTGCCAGCAGCGAGACAGGGGGGAGCTCCTACAATGAGCAGTTCTTC.

V and J are TRBV3-1 (or the pseudogene TRBV3-2) and TRBJ1-1, with D tentatively TRBD1 (6 bases). Germline lookup yields CDR1 LGHDT and CDR2 YNNKEL (reference sequence). Trimming took 0 bases from V and 11 from J, leaving 19 bases between them. CDR3 length: 15 residues. The CDR3 loop reads CASSQETGYRAGAFF. The CDR3, as DNA: TGTGCCAGCAGCCAAGAGACGGGTTACAGGGCCGGGGCTTTCTTT.

V gene TRBV7-2 combines with J gene TRBJ1-1; perhaps TRBD1 as D (6 bases). V was cut by 3 bases and J by 4 bases, with 9 bases left in between. CDR1 SGHTA and CDR2 FQGNSA come from the germline V gene. The CDR3 consists of 13 residues. CDR3 sequence: CASSFPGVTEAFF. CDR3 nucleotide sequence: TGTGCCAGCAGCTTTCCAGGGGTCACTGAAGCTTTCTTT.